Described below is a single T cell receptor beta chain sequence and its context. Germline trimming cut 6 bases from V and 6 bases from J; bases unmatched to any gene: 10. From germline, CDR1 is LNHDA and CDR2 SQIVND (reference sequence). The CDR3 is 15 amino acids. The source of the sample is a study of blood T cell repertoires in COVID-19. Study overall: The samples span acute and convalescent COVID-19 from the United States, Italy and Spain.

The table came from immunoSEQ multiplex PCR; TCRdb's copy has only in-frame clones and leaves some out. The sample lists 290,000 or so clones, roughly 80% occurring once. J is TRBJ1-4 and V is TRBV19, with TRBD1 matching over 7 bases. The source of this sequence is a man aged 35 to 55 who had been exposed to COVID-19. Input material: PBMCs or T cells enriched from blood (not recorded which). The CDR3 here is CASRPHQGVYEKLFF. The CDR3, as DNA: TGTGCCAGTAGGCCCCACCAGGGGGTCTATGAAAAACTGTTTTTT.